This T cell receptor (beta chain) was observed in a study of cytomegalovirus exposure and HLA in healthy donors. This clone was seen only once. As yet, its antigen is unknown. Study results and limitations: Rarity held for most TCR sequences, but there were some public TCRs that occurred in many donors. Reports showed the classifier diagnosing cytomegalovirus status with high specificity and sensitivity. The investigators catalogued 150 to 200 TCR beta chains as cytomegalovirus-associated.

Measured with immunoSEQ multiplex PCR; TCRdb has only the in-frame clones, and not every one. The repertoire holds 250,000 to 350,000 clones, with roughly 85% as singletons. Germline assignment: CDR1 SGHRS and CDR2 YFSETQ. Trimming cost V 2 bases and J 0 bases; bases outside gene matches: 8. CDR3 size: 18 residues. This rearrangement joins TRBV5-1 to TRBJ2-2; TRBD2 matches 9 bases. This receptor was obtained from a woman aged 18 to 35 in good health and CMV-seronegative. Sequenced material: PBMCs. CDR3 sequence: CASSFISGGYANTGELFF. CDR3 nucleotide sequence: TGCGCCAGCAGCTTTATCAGCGGGGGGTACGCGAACACCGGGGAGCTGTTTTTT.